The rows below give T cell receptor beta chains drawn from one sample of a study of control samples from healthy donors and cancer patients. The method was immunoSEQ multiplex PCR; TCRdb's version includes in-frame clones alone and lacks a portion of them. The profile shows around 160,000 clones, over 85% of them singletons. The specimen was blood. These receptors all come from a man younger than 30 in good health. Each CDR3 is given with its conserved first and last residue. Fields, in order: CDR3 DNA, CDR3 protein, D gene, V gene, J gene, clone size. A D gene is named only where the DNA matches it firmly. The size entry is marked missing in some rows and otherwise reads once, few, many or a size class.

TGTGCCAGTAGTGCCCAGGGGGCTTCGGTTGATACGCAGTATTTT	CASSAQGASVDTQYF	TRBD1	TRBV19	TRBJ2-3	-
TGTGCCAGCTCCCCCGTGGTCAGCTCACAACGCAAATTATCAAGCGAGCAGTACTTC	CASSPVVSSQRKLSSEQYF	-	TRBV18	TRBJ2-7	-
TGTGCCAGCACTTGGGATAGAGACAGGGGGCTATTTACTGAAGCTTTCTTT	CASTWDRDRGLFTEAFF	TRBD1	TRBV2	TRBJ1-1	-
TGTGCTAGTGGTTTGGTAAGAGAGACCCAGTACTTC	CASGLVRETQYF	-	TRBV12-5	TRBJ2-5	-
TGTGCCAGCAGCCCCCCTTGGCAGGGCATTACCTACGAGCAGTACTTC	CASSPPWQGITYEQYF	-	TRBV3-1/TRBV3-2	TRBJ2-7	-
TGTGCCAGCAGCTTAGCGCTGGGGGCAGATACGCAGTATTTT	CASSLALGADTQYF	-	TRBV7-6	TRBJ2-3	-
TGTGCCAGCAGCTTAGGAGGGACGCACACTGAAGCTTTCTTT	CASSLGGTHTEAFF	-	TRBV7-9	TRBJ1-1	-
TGTGCCAGCAGCACACGAACAGGGGGCACCGGGGAGCTGTTTTTT	CASSTRTGGTGELFF	TRBD1	TRBV7-9	TRBJ2-2	-
TGTGCCACCAGTGATTCTCGGGACAGGGTGGATAATGAGCAGTTCTTC	CATSDSRDRVDNEQFF	TRBD1	TRBV24-1	TRBJ2-1	-
TGTGCCAGTAGTCATGATAATAGGCCCTCTCTCAATGAGCAGTTCTTC	CASSHDNRPSLNEQFF	-	TRBV19	TRBJ2-1	once
TGCACCAGCAGCCAGGCCGAGTGGACTACCAACTCCTACGAGCAGTACTTC	CTSSQAEWTTNSYEQYF	-	TRBV1	TRBJ2-7	-
TGTGCCAGCAACCCCGGGAGTCGCGCAGATACGCAGTATTTT	CASNPGSRADTQYF	-	TRBV27	TRBJ2-3	-
TGTGCCAGCAGCCAAGGGGCCCTATATCAGCCCCAGCATTTT	CASSQGALYQPQHF	-	TRBV3-1/TRBV3-2	TRBJ1-5	few
TGTGCCAGCAGTTACTTGCAGGGGCTCCCATTCACAGATACGCAGTATTTT	CASSYLQGLPFTDTQYF	-	TRBV6-2/TRBV6-3	TRBJ2-3	few
TGTGCCAGCAGCAAACTCCCCGGTGAGGACCGAGCCTACGAGCAGTACTTC	CASSKLPGEDRAYEQYF	-	TRBV7-9	TRBJ2-7	-
TGTGCCAGCAGCCTGGACTCCTACTCCTACGAGCAGTACTTC	CASSLDSYSYEQYF	-	TRBV5-4	TRBJ2-7	-
TGCGCCAGCAGCTTGGCGGGGGCCAGCTCCTACAATGAGCAGTTCTTC	CASSLAGASSYNEQFF	-	TRBV5-1	TRBJ2-1	-
TGTGCTAGCAGCTTAGGGGGGACAGACCAAGAGACCCAGTACTTC	CASSLGGTDQETQYF	-	TRBV7-7	TRBJ2-5	-
TGTGCCTGGAGTGTAACGGGGGACAGGGGTGGGACAGATACGCAGTATTTT	CAWSVTGDRGGTDTQYF	TRBD1	TRBV30	TRBJ2-3	-
TGTGCCAGCAGCCCCTCCGGGACAGGGTTTGTCAATCAGCCCCAGCATTTT	CASSPSGTGFVNQPQHF	TRBD1	TRBV5-5	TRBJ1-5	-
TGTGCCAGCAGCTTCCGGGGGGATCCAGCTAACTATGGCTACACCTTC	CASSFRGDPANYGYTF	-	TRBV5-8	TRBJ1-2	-
TGTGCCAGCACCTTTACCCTAGGGCCTAGCTATGGCTACACCTTC	CASTFTLGPSYGYTF	-	TRBV6-5	TRBJ1-2	-
TGTGCCAGCCGTCTGGGGGGAGACTATGGCTACACCTTC	CASRLGGDYGYTF	-	TRBV27	TRBJ1-2	-
TGTGCCATCAGTAGGACCGTAGAGACCACTGAAGCTTTCTTT	CAISRTVETTEAFF	-	TRBV10-3	TRBJ1-1	-
TGCGCCAGCAGCTCAACCGGAGCTCTCTATGGCTACACCTTC	CASSSTGALYGYTF	-	TRBV4-1	TRBJ1-2	medium-sized
TGCAGCGTTGCTACGGGGCCGCATGGCTACACCTTC	CSVATGPHGYTF	-	TRBV29-1	TRBJ1-2	-
TGCGCCAGCAGCTTGAGGCGGGAGGGCAACGAGCAGTACTTC	CASSLRREGNEQYF	TRBD2	TRBV5-1	TRBJ2-7	-
TGCGCCAGCAGCTTGGTTGGGTTGATCTACGAGCAGTACTTC	CASSLVGLIYEQYF	-	TRBV5-1	TRBJ2-7	few
TGTGCCAGCACCGGGACAGCCAAGTCCGGGGAGCTGTTTTTT	CASTGTAKSGELFF	TRBD1	TRBV28	TRBJ2-2	-
TGTGCCAGCGAGGGAACTGAAGCTTTCTTT	CASEGTEAFF	-	TRBV28	TRBJ1-1	-
TGTGCCAGCAGCCGTGGGGGATATTTGACTGAGACCCAGTACTTC	CASSRGGYLTETQYF	-	TRBV7-9	TRBJ2-5	-
TGTGCCAGCAGCTTAGAAGGTACAGTCATGAACACTGAAGCTTTCTTT	CASSLEGTVMNTEAFF	-	TRBV7-2	TRBJ1-1	-
TGTGCCAGCAGCTTAGCAGCCAATCAGCCCCAGCATTTT	CASSLAANQPQHF	-	TRBV11-2	TRBJ1-5	-
TGCGCCAGTACCGACAGCCCTCCTGGAAACACCATATATTTT	CASTDSPPGNTIYF	-	TRBV5-1	TRBJ1-3	-
TGTGCCAGCCTCCTCGCGAACACCGGGGAGCTGTTTTTT	CASLLANTGELFF	-	TRBV6-5	TRBJ2-2	-
TGTGCCAGCAGCGTAGGGACAGGGAGTCAGCCCCAGCATTTT	CASSVGTGSQPQHF	TRBD1	TRBV9	TRBJ1-5	-
TGTGCCAGCAGCCTTGGGACTAGCGGGGGGGCCCGGGGAGATACGCAGTATTTT	CASSLGTSGGARGDTQYF	TRBD2	TRBV5-4	TRBJ2-3	-
TGTGCCAGCAGCTTAGGACTGAGAAATAGCAATCAGCCCCAGCATTTT	CASSLGLRNSNQPQHF	-	TRBV5-6	TRBJ1-5	once
TGTGCCAGCAGTTTCCCCTCCCTATATGGCTACACCTTC	CASSFPSLYGYTF	-	TRBV27	TRBJ1-2	-
TGTGCCAGCAGTGCCCTCTCGACAGGGTTGGGTCAGCCCCAGCATTTT	CASSALSTGLGQPQHF	TRBD1	TRBV27	TRBJ1-5	-
TGTGCCAGCAGCTTGACGGAGGTGAACACTGAAGCTTTCTTT	CASSLTEVNTEAFF	-	TRBV7-8	TRBJ1-1	-
TGTGCCAGCACCCCTAGCGGGGGCTACAATGAGCAGTTCTTC	CASTPSGGYNEQFF	-	TRBV21-1	TRBJ2-1	-
TGTGCCAGCCACGGCGGCACCGGGGAGCTGTTTTTT	CASHGGTGELFF	-	TRBV27	TRBJ2-2	-
TGTGCCAGTAGTATCCCGAGACTAGCGGGGCAGTCCTACAATGAGCAGTTCTTC	CASSIPRLAGQSYNEQFF	TRBD2	TRBV19	TRBJ2-1	once
TGCGCCAGCAGGTTAAACCCTGGGAATCAGCCCCAGCATTTT	CASRLNPGNQPQHF	-	TRBV5-1	TRBJ1-5	-
TGTGCCAGTAGTATCCCGGGGACGGAACAAAACATTCAGTACTTC	CASSIPGTEQNIQYF	-	TRBV19	TRBJ2-4	-
TGCGCCAGCAGCCAAGATTCCCCGGATACGCAGTATTTT	CASSQDSPDTQYF	-	TRBV4-3	TRBJ2-3	-
TGTGCCACCAGCAGTACAGGGCCCAAGCCCCAGCATTTT	CATSSTGPKPQHF	-	TRBV15	TRBJ1-5	-
TGTGCCAGCAGCGTAGTGCCGGGGAGGATTAGCGATGAGCAGTTCTTC	CASSVVPGRISDEQFF	-	TRBV9	TRBJ2-1	-
TGTGCCAGCAGCCCTCATTACGAGCAGTACTTC	CASSPHYEQYF	-	TRBV9	TRBJ2-7	-
TGTGCCTGGAGTTTCCGGACAGACACTGAAGCTTTCTTT	CAWSFRTDTEAFF	-	TRBV30	TRBJ1-1	-
TGTGCCAGCAGTGAATGGAGACACATGCTCAATCAGCCCCAGCATTTT	CASSEWRHMLNQPQHF	-	TRBV6-1	TRBJ1-5	-
TGCGCCAGCAAACGACAGTCCACTAATGAAAAACTGTTTTTT	CASKRQSTNEKLFF	-	TRBV5-1	TRBJ1-4	-
TGTGCCAGCAGCTCCGGACTAGCGAACAACGAGCAGTACTTC	CASSSGLANNEQYF	TRBD2	TRBV3-1/TRBV3-2	TRBJ2-7	-
TGTGCCAGCAGCCCAAACCCTGGGGTACGTTGGACTGAAGCTTTCTTT	CASSPNPGVRWTEAFF	-	TRBV7-3	TRBJ1-1	-
TGTGCCAGCAGCTTGGAGTCAGGGATGGACACCATATATTTT	CASSLESGMDTIYF	-	TRBV5-6	TRBJ1-3	-
TGTGCCAGCTCGCTGACTAGCGGGACTTACAATGAGCAGTTCTTC	CASSLTSGTYNEQFF	TRBD2	TRBV19	TRBJ2-1	-
TGTGCCAGCAGCCAACCGGGCGACACCGGGGAGCTGTTTTTT	CASSQPGDTGELFF	-	TRBV4-2	TRBJ2-2	-
TGTGCCAGCAGCTTCCGAGGGGACTTACAAGAGACCCAGTACTTC	CASSFRGDLQETQYF	-	TRBV5-5	TRBJ2-5	-